The clone carrying this TCR beta chain was observed at least ten times. This specimen comes from a study of neurological immune-mediated disorders. TCRdb processed the 5' RACE reads anew with MiXCR; each CDR3 protein has one entry. The sample has 65,000 to 90,000 distinct CDR3 sequences; 9% to 12% are singletons. The material sequenced was PBMCs. The TCR was taken from a man aged 40-49 years in good health.

For the CDR3, the DNA is TGTGCCAGCAGTTTAGACCCGAACCAAGAGACCCAGTACTTC. It codes for CASSLDPNQETQYF. The rearrangement joins TRBV12-3 or TRBV12-4 to TRBJ2-5, with unresolved D. CDR3 size: 14 residues. V dropped 1 base and J dropped 0 bases, with 6 bases sitting between them.